The 8 T cell receptor beta chains below were found in one sample sequenced in a study of shared clonotypes between healthy human individuals. Naive CD8 cells were CD45RO-negative, positively selected for CCR7, excluding terminally differentiated effector memory CD45RA+ cells. Sequencing was performed with immunoSEQ multiplex PCR; in TCRdb, only in-frame clones are kept and a portion is missing. The profile shows under 850,000 clones, 92% of them singletons. The sample was naive CD8+ T cells sorted from blood. The receptors originated from a man aged 30-40 years in good health.

With respect to this clone: Other DNA sequences in the sample encode the same CDR3. CDR3 loop: CSAGTGGYEQYF. The CDR3 bases are TGCAGCGCCGGGACAGGGGGATACGAGCAGTACTTC. V is TRBV29-1 and J is TRBJ2-7; TRBD1 matches at 11 bases. The CDR3 covers 12 residues. With 7 bases clipped from V and 4 bases from J, the junction kept 3 bases outside the gene matches. Germline-derived CDR1 and CDR2 are SQVTM and ANQGSEA.

The chain is built from TRBV7-6 and TRBJ1-1; D possibly corresponds to TRBD1 (5 bases). Trimming removed 1 base from V and 8 bases from J, with 11 bases in between. In germline, CDR1 is SGHVS, CDR2 FNYEAQ. The CDR3 contains 13 residues. The CDR3: CASSLDYGGEAFF. DNA for the CDR3: TGTGCCAGCAGCTTAGACTACGGGGGGGAAGCTTTCTTT.

CDR3 amino acids: CASSLFDGGNEQFF. DNA of the CDR3: TGTGCCAGCAGCTTATTCGACGGCGGCAATGAGCAGTTCTTC. The chain carries TRBV7-9 and TRBJ2-1; unclear D gene. The germline V gene has CDR1 SEHNR and CDR2 FQNEAQ (reference sequence). Trimming removed 2 bases from V and 6 bases from J, with 11 bases in between. The CDR3 loop spans 14 amino acids. The full variable domain, completed using reference TRBV7-9 and TRBJ2-1, is DTGVSQNPRHKITKRGQNVTFRCDPISEHNRLYWYRQTLGQGPEFLTYFQNEAQLEKSRLLSDRFSAERPKGSFSTLEIQRTEQGDSAMYLCASSLFDGGNEQFFGPGTRLTVL.

This clone was detected only once. This chain uses TRBV28 with TRBJ2-1, with TRBD2 as a possible D gene (6 bases). CDR1 is MDHEN, CDR2 SYDVKM, per germline. This CDR3 has 14 amino acids. V was cut by 10 bases and J by 8 bases, with 21 bases left in between. CDR3 nucleotide sequence: TGTGCCACGGGACGACCGGGAGTAATGGATGAGCAGTTCTTC. Translating it yields CATGRPGVMDEQFF.

The chain has TRBV2 and TRBJ2-1; TRBD2 matches at 16 bases. V was clipped by 6 bases and J by 8 bases; unmatched bases: 4. CDR1 SNHLY and CDR2 FYNNEI come from the germline V gene. The CDR3 is made up of 15 amino acids. CDR3 protein: CASSGTSGRVYEQFF. The DNA for the CDR3 is TGTGCCAGCAGCGGGACTAGCGGGAGGGTATATGAGCAGTTCTTC.

On this clone: Germline is not matched at one junction end, which may reflect a read error. The CDR3, as DNA: TGTGCCAGCAGCGTAGGAAATGGGGGACAGAGAGCCTTC. Translating it yields CASSVGNGGQRAF. The V call is TRBV9, the J call TRBJ1-2, with 7 bases lining up with TRBD1. Germline V lookup: CDR1 SGDLS, CDR2 YYNGEE. This CDR3 contains 13 residues.

The chain carries TRBV5-6 and TRBJ2-5; 7 nucleotides match TRBD2. The junction had 8 bases not matched to a gene; V was cut back by 1 base and J by 5 bases. Germline CDR1 SGHDT, CDR2 YYEEEE. The CDR3 has 15 amino acids. CDR3 nucleotide sequence: TGTGCCAGCAGCTTGTGGGGAGGGAAGTTTGAGACCCAGTACTTC. Residues: CASSLWGGKFETQYF. Full variable domain (missing parts from reference TRBV5-6 and TRBJ2-5): DAGVTQSPTHLIKTRGQQVTLRCSPKSGHDTVSWYQQALGQGPQFIFQYYEEEERQRGNFPDRFSGHQFPNYSSELNVNALLLGDSALYLCASSLWGGKFETQYFGPGTRLLVL.

The chain links TRBV29-1 to TRBJ2-2; D possibly corresponds to TRBD1 (5 bases). Germline lookup yields CDR1 SQVTM and CDR2 ANQGSEA. This CDR3 spans 15 amino acids. Trimming removed 1 base at V and 4 bases at J, with 13 bases between. In DNA form, the CDR3 reads TGCAGCGTTGAAGTCGGGTCAGGGCTCACCGGGGAGCTGTTTTTT. Translated, it gives CSVEVGSGLTGELFF.